The sequence of this TCR beta chain was determined in a study of cytomegalovirus exposure and HLA in healthy donors listed by TCRdb under 2017. With respect to the entire study: An earlier analysis of some 600 of the donors reported about 300 Gb of sequence data and 95 million to 140 million unique TCR beta sequences obtained from around 170 million T cells. Roughly 300 gigabases of sequencing data and around 80 million unique TCR sequences made up an early release that covered fewer than 650 HLA-typed donors. Of the roughly 400 genotyped donors, over 80% were placed in the genetic ancestry cluster associated with self-reported Caucasian donors. The aim of the study was to test whether cataloging public T cell receptors could identify signatures of past pathogen exposure. The T cell repertoires of 666 subjects were profiled by immunosequencing and related to cytomegalovirus serostatus. In addition to the first cohort of 666 subjects, a separate validation cohort of 100 to 150 different subjects was used. The study combined high-throughput TCR immunosequencing, statistical association of individual TCRs with disease status, and machine learning to predict cytomegalovirus infection status. In a later analysis, previously published TCR beta repertoires from 550 to 700 donors were re-analyzed and high-resolution HLA genotyping was added so that TCR occurrence patterns could be studied. In the later analysis, no new phenotypic data were used to find candidate immune exposures; instead, reliance was placed on TCR beta sequences and their occurrence across donors. An earlier analysis of 587 of the donors applied high-throughput TCR beta sequencing to assess whether each TCR beta V gene segment acted as functional or pseudogenic. Alongside the repertoire data, information on donor age, sex, ethnicity and CMV serostatus was compiled. Genome-wide SNP genotypes for about three fifths of the roughly 700 donors were used in a later genetic analysis, which treated that subset as a discovery cohort. All discovery cohort repertoires had been generated using a single sequencing platform. Both class I and class II loci were covered by HLA typing, at four-digit resolution. The number of donors typed differed by locus, with about 629-630 for A, B, C, DRB1 and DQB1, roughly 520 for DQA1, 600 to 610 for DPA1, and around 460 for DPB1. Because of strong linkage in the cohort, roughly five DR-DQ haplotypes were treated as single units for association and clustering. Among under 450 genotyped donors of the cohort, an average of approximately 240,000 unique TCR beta nucleotide sequences were sequenced per donor, roughly 18% of them non-productive. The research as a whole found: A cluster of highly shared sequence variants was judged likely to be a technical artifact of the sequencing pipeline. In an earlier analysis of 587 of the donors, most TCR beta V segments appeared in productive rearrangements about 87% or about 30% of the time, broadly matching IMGT annotations. Because the 87-base-pair reads could not distinguish some IMGT-functional V segments, including TRBV6-2 and TRBV6-3, those segments were excluded. The earlier analysis of nearly 600 of the donors excluded roughly 17 rarely observed V segments, including chromosome 9 orphons, because counts were too low. Because some donors lacked HLA typing at each locus, the association tests relied only on the typed subset. In a later genetic analysis, a missense DCLRE1C variant was associated with V-gene and J-gene trimming of TCR beta chains, and the association was replicated in an independent cohort. In a later analysis, several top co-occurrence clusters were reported to appear linked to parvovirus B19, influenza, CMV and Epstein-Barr virus. A further reported finding was that TCR beta sequences accurately predicted the HLA-A and HLA-B alleles for most subjects in the first cohort. CMV serostatus was the only immune exposure information available for the cohort. In vitro tests confirmed that three of the cytomegalovirus-associated TCR beta chains recognize cytomegalovirus antigens. A later analysis found that HLA-associated TCR beta chains were more clonally expanded and had lower generation probabilities than equally common non-associated chains. When HLA alleles, especially DR and DQ, strongly co-occurred, TCR associations were difficult to assign to individual alleles. A later analysis found that TCR association rates varied across HLA loci, with DRB1 alleles showing the most associated TCRs and HLA-C alleles the fewest. Cytomegalovirus status was reported to be diagnosed by the classifier with high specificity and sensitivity in both the original and validation cohorts. In this cohort, only TCR beta chains were sequenced, and detectable features were limited by the absence of alpha or paired-chain data. The authors suggested that the approach could potentially be extended to other disease states and immunological phenotypes. Roughly uniform sequencing depth across donors was assumed in presence/absence analyses, although this assumption may not hold. A later analysis found that most CMV-associated TCR beta chains appeared HLA-restricted, with HLA associations seemingly driven largely by CMV exposure. Across donors, most TCR sequences were observed very rarely, whereas some public TCRs were present in many individuals. Linkage disequilibrium might explain the correlated functional status among segregating V segments, but an unknown experimental factor could not be excluded. A total of 150 to 200 TCR beta chains were listed by the study as associated with cytomegalovirus. Specific HLA alleles were associated with more than 15,000 TCR beta sequences at a false discovery rate of 0.05 in a later analysis. In a later genetic analysis, fewer N-insertions in productive TCRs were reported among donors in an Asian-associated ancestry cluster than the approximately 710-donor mean.

The CDR3, cysteine through phenylalanine, is 14 amino acids long. Kept here is only the CDR3 DNA, which spans 42 bases and is read in frame from base 1. V loses 6 bases of germline sequence and J loses 7 bases, and the interval between the two ends is 18 bases. Per the germline V gene, MNHNS is the CDR1 and SASEGT is the CDR2. In total, fewer than 750 healthy bone marrow donors made up the cohort. All cohort members were sampled while nominally healthy, although unrecorded immune exposures were likely present. The donor tested CMV seronegative, placing the donor among the 352 seronegative members of the cohort. Every donor gave a peripheral blood sample, and the peripheral blood mononuclear cells from that sample were used for TCR beta sequencing. Genomic DNA extraction from the blood cell samples was performed with the Qiagen DNeasy Blood Extraction Kit. Libraries came from the immunoSEQ multiplex PCR assay. A mixture of 60 forward primers for TCR Vbeta segments and 13 reverse primers for TCR Jbeta segments was used in the multiplex PCR. A multiplex PCR assay on genomic DNA amplified the CDR3 region of rearranged TCR beta genes. On the Illumina HiSeq System, the amplified TCR beta libraries were sequenced as 87-base-pair reads. The source study handled its data this way. A later analysis counted approximately 74 million unique TCR beta chains across the roughly 700 repertoires, and around 12 million of these chains were shared by at least two donors. Raw reads were error-corrected and collapsed into unique sequences by a nearest-neighbor algorithm in which closely related sequences were merged to remove PCR and sequencing errors. CDR3 sequences were aligned to IMGT reference sequences to assign V, D and J gene segments. Each retained sequence needed at least a six-nucleotide match to both a V gene segment and a J gene segment. A rearrangement was called productive if the CDR3 had no stop codons and remained in frame with V and J, and every other rearrangement was called non-productive. CDR3 was defined by IMGT convention, running from the second conserved V-encoded cysteine to the conserved J-encoded phenylalanine. In an earlier analysis of around 640 of the donors, sequences lacking an unambiguous match to a single V gene segment were excluded. An earlier analysis of several hundred of the donors called V segments functional above 56.7% productive rearrangements and segregating when the between-donor standard deviation exceeded 5%. A statistical classification framework was built to diagnose cytomegalovirus status from the catalog of TCR beta chain sequences. In a later analysis, V and J genes were assigned by comparing TCR nucleotide sequences against IMGT/GENE-DB human TR gene sequences. Using the TCRdist pipeline, a later analysis assigned CDR3 sequences along with most-parsimonious VDJ recombination scenarios. In a later analysis, each TCR beta chain was defined by its CDR3 amino acid sequence together with its V-gene family, and reads lacking a unique V-gene family were excluded. In a later analysis, 550 to 650 highly shared, low-generation-probability nucleotide sequences were removed to address suspected cross-contamination and a sequencing artifact. For each public chain, a later analysis derived a clonal expansion index from normalized ranks of inferred template counts within each repertoire. In a later analysis, generation probabilities were computed using a VDJ recombination model fitted to out-of-frame rearrangements, and the results were checked against IGoR. Hypergeometric tests were used in a later analysis to score TCR-TCR, TCR-HLA and TCR-CMV co-occurrence, with a repertoire-size bias correction applied to the TCR pairs. False discovery rates were estimated in a later analysis by permuting HLA or CMV assignments 20 times. In a later analysis, co-occurring TCRs were grouped using DBSCAN, with TCRdist sequence similarity added in when clustering inside HLA-allele-positive subsets. Co-occurrence clustering excluded repertoires with fewer than 30,000 or more than 120,000 public chains, plus five with anomalous nucleotide sharing. Not all clones reach the TCRdb copy of this immuneACCESS table, which keeps in-frame sequences only. Checked studies attribute under half of the gap to unresolved V genes and leave the rest unexplained. Clone size and the V and J calls come from that table; the DNA yielded D and trimming. The sample table shows 70,000 to 90,000 clones, and roughly 74% are seen once. The top ten clones comprise about 2.2% of the sample.

Of note for this clone: Its antigen target is currently unknown. Base qualities are not provided; no much larger clone lies one nucleotide away.

Sequenced: PBMCs. The receptor was isolated from a man between 40 and 49 years old in good health and CMV-seronegative. The V and J genes are TRBV6-1 and TRBJ1-2; perhaps TRBD1 is the D gene, with 5 bases matching. The nucleotide sequence reads TGTGCCAGCAGCCAAAGGGCAGCTGGGGCTGGCTACACCTTC. It codes for CASSQRAAGAGYTF.